The rows below give T cell receptor beta chains drawn from one sample of a study of T-cell reconstitution after alpha-beta-depleted transplantation in children. MiXCR, run by TCRdb on the PCR reads, gives a single entry per CDR3 protein. In the table there are fewer than 750,000 distinct CDR3 sequences, more than 20% of which are singletons. This specimen was PBMCs, taken before TCRalphabeta/CD19-depleted stem cell transplant. These receptors all come from a boy in the first two years of life with Wiskott-Aldrich syndrome, due to receive a stem cell transplant. Each CDR3 is given with its conserved first and last residue. Fields, in order: V gene, CDR3 length, clone size, J gene, D gene, CDR3 protein, CDR3 DNA. The D gene is left open where the match is weak. Size tells how often a clone was seen (once, few, many) or the class of an expanded clone, and some rows leave it out.

TRBV28	14	many	TRBJ2-3	-	CASSLRGAGDTQYF	TGTGCCAGCAGCCTTCGTGGGGCGGGAGATACGCAGTATTTT
TRBV3-1	13	-	TRBJ2-5	TRBD1	CASSHRGQETQYF	TGTGCCAGCAGCCACAGGGGGCAAGAGACCCAGTACTTC
TRBV5-5	15	-	TRBJ1-5	-	CASSLGARGNQPQHF	TGTGCCAGCAGCTTGGGGGCGCGTGGCAATCAGCCCCAGCATTTT
TRBV7-2	14	few	TRBJ1-5	-	CASSLVGRDQPQHF	TGTGCCAGCAGCTTAGTGGGGCGCGATCAGCCCCAGCATTTT
TRBV5-1	12	-	TRBJ2-5	-	CASRQTGETQYF	TGCGCCAGCAGGCAAACGGGGGAGACCCAGTACTTC
TRBV18	14	once	TRBJ2-1	-	CASSPPALLGEQFF	TGTGCCAGCTCACCACCGGCCTTGCTGGGTGAGCAGTTCTTC
TRBV27	16	few	TRBJ1-5	TRBD1	CASRGQGARGNQPQHF	TGTGCCAGCAGGGGACAGGGGGCGCGGGGCAATCAGCCCCAGCATTTT
TRBV7-9	13	-	TRBJ1-1	-	CASTFVANTEAFF	TGTGCCAGCACTTTCGTGGCGAACACTGAAGCTTTCTTT
TRBV5-6	21	-	TRBJ2-2	TRBD2	CASSLFQGMTSGRARTGELFF	TGTGCCAGCAGCTTGTTTCAGGGAATGACTAGCGGGAGGGCCCGTACCGGGGAGCTGTTTTTT
TRBV7-2	15	-	TRBJ1-4	-	CASSLTPAVHEKLFF	TGTGCCAGCAGCTTAACTCCGGCGGTCCACGAAAAACTGTTTTTT
TRBV15	14	-	TRBJ2-1	-	CATSREVSYNEQFF	TGTGCCACCAGCAGGGAAGTCTCCTACAATGAGCAGTTCTTC
TRBV12-3/TRBV12-4	15	-	TRBJ1-1	-	CASSLALSQGTEAFF	TGTGCCAGCAGTTTAGCGCTTTCTCAGGGAACTGAAGCTTTCTTT
TRBV27	13	once	TRBJ1-1	TRBD1	CASSLKQGAAAFF	TGTGCCAGCAGTTTGAAACAGGGGGCGGCTGCTTTCTTT
TRBV28	18	few	TRBJ1-1	TRBD1	CASSRGLDRGGMNTEAFF	TGTGCCAGCAGCAGGGGATTGGACAGGGGGGGGATGAACACTGAAGCTTTCTTT
TRBV20-1	14	-	TRBJ1-4	TRBD1	CSAGGQGVGEKLFF	TGCAGTGCGGGGGGACAGGGGGTAGGAGAAAAACTGTTTTTT
TRBV29-1	16	-	TRBJ2-1	TRBD2	CSDRGLATVSYNEQFF	TGCAGCGACCGAGGACTAGCGACCGTCTCCTACAATGAGCAGTTCTTC
TRBV7-3	14	-	TRBJ2-3	TRBD2	CASSVAGSGDTQYF	TGTGCCAGCAGCGTAGCGGGGTCCGGAGATACGCAGTATTTT
TRBV28	15	-	TRBJ1-1	-	CASSSAAFSMTEAFF	TGTGCCAGCAGTTCGGCGGCTTTTTCTATGACTGAAGCTTTCTTT
TRBV7-6	17	few	TRBJ2-7	TRBD2	CASSLAPLSGRFYEQYF	TGTGCCAGCAGCTTAGCCCCTCTTAGCGGGAGGTTTTACGAGCAGTACTTC
TRBV28	15	-	TRBJ1-2	TRBD1	CASTEGRGLDYGYTF	TGTGCCAGCACCGAAGGAAGGGGGCTCGACTATGGCTACACCTTC
TRBV20-1	15	-	TRBJ2-7	-	CSARDWAGSSYEQYF	TGCAGTGCTAGAGATTGGGCCGGGAGCTCCTACGAGCAGTACTTC